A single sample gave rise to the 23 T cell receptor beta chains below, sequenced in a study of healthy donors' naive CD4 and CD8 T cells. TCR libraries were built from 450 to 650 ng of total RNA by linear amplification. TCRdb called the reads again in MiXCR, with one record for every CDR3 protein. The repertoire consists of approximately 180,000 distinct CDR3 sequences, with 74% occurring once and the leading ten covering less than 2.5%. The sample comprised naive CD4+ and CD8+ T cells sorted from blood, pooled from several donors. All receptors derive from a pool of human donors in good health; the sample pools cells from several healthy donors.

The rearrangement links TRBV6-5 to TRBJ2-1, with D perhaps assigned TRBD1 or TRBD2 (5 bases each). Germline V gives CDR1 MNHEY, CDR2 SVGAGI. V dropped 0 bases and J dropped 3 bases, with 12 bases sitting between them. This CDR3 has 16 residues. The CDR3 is CASSYSVGDHYNEQFF. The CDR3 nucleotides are TGTGCCAGCAGTTACTCAGTCGGGGACCACTACAATGAGCAGTTCTTC.

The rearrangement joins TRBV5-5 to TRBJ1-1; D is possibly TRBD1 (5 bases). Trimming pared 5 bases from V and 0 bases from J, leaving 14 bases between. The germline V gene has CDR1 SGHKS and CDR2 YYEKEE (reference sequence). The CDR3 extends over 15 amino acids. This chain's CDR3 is CASSSDTLMNTEAFF. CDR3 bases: TGTGCCAGCAGTTCGGACACCCTCATGAACACTGAAGCTTTCTTT.

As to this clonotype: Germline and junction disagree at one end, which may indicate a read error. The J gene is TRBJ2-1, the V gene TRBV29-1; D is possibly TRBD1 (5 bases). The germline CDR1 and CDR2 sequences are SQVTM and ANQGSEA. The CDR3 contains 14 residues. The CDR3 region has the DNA TGCAGCGTTCCACAGGAACTACTTAGCAATAAGCAGTTCTTC. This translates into CSVPQELLSNKQFF.

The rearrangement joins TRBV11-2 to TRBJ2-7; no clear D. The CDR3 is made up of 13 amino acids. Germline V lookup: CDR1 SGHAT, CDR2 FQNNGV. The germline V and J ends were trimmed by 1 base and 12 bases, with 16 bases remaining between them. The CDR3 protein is CASSLVGQARVYF. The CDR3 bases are TGTGCCAGCAGCTTAGTAGGGCAGGCGAGAGTGTACTTC.

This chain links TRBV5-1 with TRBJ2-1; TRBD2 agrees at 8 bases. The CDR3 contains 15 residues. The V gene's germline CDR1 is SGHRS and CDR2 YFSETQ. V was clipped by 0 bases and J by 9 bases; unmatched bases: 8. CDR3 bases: TGCGCCAGCAGCTTGGCGTCGGGAGGGAAACGTGAGCAGTTCTTC. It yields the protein CASSLASGGKREQFF.

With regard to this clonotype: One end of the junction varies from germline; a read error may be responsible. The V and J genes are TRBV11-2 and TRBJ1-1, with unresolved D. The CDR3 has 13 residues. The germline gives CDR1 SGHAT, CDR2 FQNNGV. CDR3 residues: CASTLFKNTEAFF. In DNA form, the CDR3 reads TGTGCCAGCACCCTTTTTAAGAACACTGAGGCTTTCTTT.

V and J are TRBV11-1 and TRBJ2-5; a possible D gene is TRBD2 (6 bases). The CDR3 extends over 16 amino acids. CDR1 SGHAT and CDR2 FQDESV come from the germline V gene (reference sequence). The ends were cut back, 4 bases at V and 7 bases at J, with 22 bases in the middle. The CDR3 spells CASSSPLPRGDWTQYF. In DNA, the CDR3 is TGTGCCAGCAGCTCACCCCTACCCCGAGGGGACTGGACCCAGTACTTC.

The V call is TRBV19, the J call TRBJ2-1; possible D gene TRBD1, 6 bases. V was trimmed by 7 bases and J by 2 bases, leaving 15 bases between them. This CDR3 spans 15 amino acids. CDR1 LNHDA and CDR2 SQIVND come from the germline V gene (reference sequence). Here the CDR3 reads CASTPQGRPYNEQFF. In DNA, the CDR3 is TGTGCCAGTACGCCCCAGGGGCGACCCTACAATGAGCAGTTCTTC.

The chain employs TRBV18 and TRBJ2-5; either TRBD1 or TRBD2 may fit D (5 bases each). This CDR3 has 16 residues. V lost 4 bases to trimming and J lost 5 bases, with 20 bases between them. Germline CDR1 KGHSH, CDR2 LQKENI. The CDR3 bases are TGTGCCAGCTCACAGACGCCGGGACGCACCGGGGAGACCCAGTACTTC. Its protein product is CASSQTPGRTGETQYF.

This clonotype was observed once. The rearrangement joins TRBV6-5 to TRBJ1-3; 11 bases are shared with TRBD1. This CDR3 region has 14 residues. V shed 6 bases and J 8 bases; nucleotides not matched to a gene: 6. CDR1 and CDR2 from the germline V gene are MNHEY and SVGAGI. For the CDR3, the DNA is TGTGCCAGCAGCCGGGACAGGGGGTTAGACACCATATATTTT. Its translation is CASSRDRGLDTIYF.

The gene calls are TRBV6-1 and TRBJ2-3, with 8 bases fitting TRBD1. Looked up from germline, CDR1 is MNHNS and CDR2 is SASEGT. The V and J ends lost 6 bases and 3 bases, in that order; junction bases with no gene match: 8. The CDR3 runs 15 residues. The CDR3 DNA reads TGTGCCAGCAGAGCCTCAGGGGGCGAAACAGATACGCAGTATTTT. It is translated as CASRASGGETDTQYF.

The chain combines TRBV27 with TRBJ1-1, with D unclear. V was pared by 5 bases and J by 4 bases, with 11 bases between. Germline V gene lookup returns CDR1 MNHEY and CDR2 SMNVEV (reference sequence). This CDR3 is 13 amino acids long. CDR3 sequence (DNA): TGTGCCAGCAGTCAGGCTCTTGGCACTGAAGCTTTCTTT. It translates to CASSQALGTEAFF.

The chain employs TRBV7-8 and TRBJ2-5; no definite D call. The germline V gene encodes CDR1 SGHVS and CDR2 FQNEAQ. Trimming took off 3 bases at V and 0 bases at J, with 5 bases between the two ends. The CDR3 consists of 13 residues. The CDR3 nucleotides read TGTGCCAGCAGCTTGGGCAACCAAGAGACCCAGTACTTC. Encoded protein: CASSLGNQETQYF.

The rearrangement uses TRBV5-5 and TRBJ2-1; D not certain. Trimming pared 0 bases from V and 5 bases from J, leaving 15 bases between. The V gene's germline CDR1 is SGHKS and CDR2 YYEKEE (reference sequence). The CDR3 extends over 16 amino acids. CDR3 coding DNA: TGTGCCAGCAGCTTGGCCTCAACCCGGGCTAACAATGAGCAGTTCTTC. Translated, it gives CASSLASTRANNEQFF.

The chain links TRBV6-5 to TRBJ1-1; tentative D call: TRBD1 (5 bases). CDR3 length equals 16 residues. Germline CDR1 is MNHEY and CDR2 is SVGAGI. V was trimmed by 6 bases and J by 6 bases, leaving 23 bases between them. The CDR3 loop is CASRRTSPNLRSEAFF. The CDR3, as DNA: TGTGCCAGCAGAAGGACATCCCCTAATCTACGGTCTGAAGCTTTCTTT.

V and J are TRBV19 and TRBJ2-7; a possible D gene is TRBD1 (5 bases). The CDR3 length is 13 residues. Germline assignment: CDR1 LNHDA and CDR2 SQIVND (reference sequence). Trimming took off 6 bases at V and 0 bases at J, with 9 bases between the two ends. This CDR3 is CASSVDTSYEQYF. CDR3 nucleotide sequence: TGTGCCAGTAGCGTGGACACCTCCTACGAGCAGTACTTC. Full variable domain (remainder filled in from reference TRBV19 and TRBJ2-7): DGGITQSPKYLFRKEGQNVTLSCEQNLNHDAMYWYRQDPGQGLRLIYYSQIVNDFQKGDIAEGYSVSREKKESFPLTVTSAQKNPTAFYLCASSVDTSYEQYFGPGTRLTVT.

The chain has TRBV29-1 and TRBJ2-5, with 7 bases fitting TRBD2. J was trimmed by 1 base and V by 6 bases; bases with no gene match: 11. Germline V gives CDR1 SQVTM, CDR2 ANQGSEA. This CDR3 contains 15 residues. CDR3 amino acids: CSVVGGKPLQETQYF. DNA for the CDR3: TGCAGCGTCGTCGGGGGGAAACCTCTCCAAGAGACCCAGTACTTC.

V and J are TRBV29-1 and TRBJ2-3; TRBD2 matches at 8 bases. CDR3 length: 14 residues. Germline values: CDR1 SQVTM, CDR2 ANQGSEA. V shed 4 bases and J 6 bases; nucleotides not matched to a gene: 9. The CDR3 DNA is TGCAGCGTTGGTCATAGCGGGGTCAAGGATACGCAGTATTTT. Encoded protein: CSVGHSGVKDTQYF.

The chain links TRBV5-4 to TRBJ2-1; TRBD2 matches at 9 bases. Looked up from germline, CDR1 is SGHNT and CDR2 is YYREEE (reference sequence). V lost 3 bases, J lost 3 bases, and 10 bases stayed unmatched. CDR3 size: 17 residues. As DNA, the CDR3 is TGTGCCAGCAGCTCCGGGACTAGCCCCTTCGACTACAATGAGCAGTTCTTC. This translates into CASSSGTSPFDYNEQFF.

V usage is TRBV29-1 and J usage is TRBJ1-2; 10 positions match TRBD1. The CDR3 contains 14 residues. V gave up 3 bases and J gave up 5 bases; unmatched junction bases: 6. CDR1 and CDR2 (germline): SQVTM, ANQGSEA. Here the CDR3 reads CSVEGDRGGYGYTF. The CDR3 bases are TGCAGCGTTGAGGGGGACAGGGGAGGGTATGGCTACACCTTC.

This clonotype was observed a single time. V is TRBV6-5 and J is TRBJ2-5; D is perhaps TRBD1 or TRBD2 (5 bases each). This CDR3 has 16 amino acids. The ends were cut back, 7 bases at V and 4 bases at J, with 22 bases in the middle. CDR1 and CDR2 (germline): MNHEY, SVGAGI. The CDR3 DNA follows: TGTGCCAGCACTCGCGCAGGATGGGACCTGGGAGAGACCCAGTACTTC. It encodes CASTRAGWDLGETQYF.

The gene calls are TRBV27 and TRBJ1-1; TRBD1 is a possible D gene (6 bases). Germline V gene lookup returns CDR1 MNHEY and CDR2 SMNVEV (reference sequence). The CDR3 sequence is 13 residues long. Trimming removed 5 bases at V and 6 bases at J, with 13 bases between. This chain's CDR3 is CASSASQGPEAFF. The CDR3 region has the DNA TGTGCCAGCAGTGCGTCACAGGGACCTGAAGCTTTCTTT.

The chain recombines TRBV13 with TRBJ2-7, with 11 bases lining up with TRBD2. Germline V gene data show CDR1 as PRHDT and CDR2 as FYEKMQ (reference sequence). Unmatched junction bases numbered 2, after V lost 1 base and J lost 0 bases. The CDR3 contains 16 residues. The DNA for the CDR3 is TGTGCCAGCAGCTTAGTGCTAGCGGGAGGCTCCTACGAGCAGTACTTC. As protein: CASSLVLAGGSYEQYF.